These 9 T cell receptor beta chains were sequenced from one sample in a study of Ad26.COV2.S vaccination and SARS-CoV-2 variants. The treatment is: some 19 received Ad26.COV2.S at low or high dose, single or two shots; five or six received placebo; per-sample allocation not given. Sampling was performed 63 days after the first vaccine or placebo injection. Libraries were prepared by immunoSEQ multiplex PCR; TCRdb keeps only in-frame clonotypes and omits some of them. This sample has about 460,000 clones, with 80% to 90% found just once. Sequenced material: peripheral blood, taken in a trial of Ad26.COV2.S vaccine versus placebo. All receptors derive from a person aged 18 to 59 who received the Ad26.COV2.S COVID-19 vaccine or a placebo.

V and J are TRBV7-9 and TRBJ2-3; TRBD1 agrees at 8 bases. The CDR3 spans 13 residues. CDR1 SEHNR and CDR2 FQNEAQ come from the germline V gene (reference sequence). Trimming removed 6 bases from V and 6 bases from J; junction bases left unmatched: 5. The DNA for the CDR3 is TGTGCCAGCAGGTGGGGGACAGGTGATACGCAGTATTTT. Translated: CASRWGTGDTQYF.

This chain connects TRBV19 to TRBJ2-2; D unclear. V was clipped by 1 base and J by 7 bases, with 4 bases between them. This CDR3 has 12 amino acids. The germline CDR1 and CDR2 sequences are LNHDA and SQIVND (reference sequence). The CDR3 nucleotides are TGTGCCAGTAGTATAGTACGCGGGGAGCTGTTTTTT. This translates into CASSIVRGELFF.

The rearrangement joins TRBV6-1 to TRBJ1-4, with D uncertain. This CDR3 comprises 13 residues. CDR1 MNHNS and CDR2 SASEGT come from the germline V gene. The ends were cut back, 2 bases at V and 7 bases at J, with 8 bases in the middle. Written as DNA, the CDR3 is TGTGCCAGCAGTGAAAGGGAGGGTGAAAAACTGTTTTTT. Translating it yields CASSEREGEKLFF.

The gene calls are TRBV5-1 and TRBJ1-2; TRBD1 is a possible D gene (6 bases). CDR3 length: 15 amino acids. Trimming took off 0 bases at V and 5 bases at J, with 14 bases between the two ends. Looked up from germline, CDR1 is SGHRS and CDR2 is YFSETQ. The CDR3: CASSLAAGAAYGYTF. CDR3 coding DNA: TGCGCCAGCAGCTTGGCCGCAGGGGCGGCGTATGGCTACACCTTC.

Comments on this clone: Other DNA sequences in the same sample also yield this CDR3. The chain has TRBV5-1 and TRBJ1-1, with no clear D. There are 13 residues in the CDR3. V was cut by 4 bases and J by 2 bases, with 9 bases left in between. Germline loops: CDR1 SGHRS, CDR2 YFSETQ. The CDR3 here is CASSPSTNTEAFF. The DNA for the CDR3 is TGCGCCAGCAGCCCCAGCACCAACACTGAAGCTTTCTTT.

V usage is TRBV5-4 and J usage is TRBJ2-6, with D possibly TRBD2 on 5 matching bases. The CDR3 totals 17 residues. CDR1 SGHNT and CDR2 YYREEE come from the germline V gene (reference sequence). The V end lost 4 bases, the J end lost 2 bases, and 16 bases lay between the germline ends. The CDR3 region has the DNA TGTGCCAGCAGCCCTGGGGTATTGGGAGCTGGGGCCAACGTCCTGACTTTC. It translates to CASSPGVLGAGANVLTF.

CDR3 bases: TGTGCCTGGAGTGCCGGGTATGAGCAGTACTTC. Its translation: CAWSAGYEQYF. The chain carries TRBV30 and TRBJ2-7; no definite D call. CDR3 size: 11 residues. Germline V gene lookup returns CDR1 GTSNPN and CDR2 SVGIG (reference sequence). Trimming cost V 1 base and J 7 bases, with 8 bases left between them.

The V call is TRBV28, the J call TRBJ2-1; the D is unclear. The CDR3 totals 12 residues. Germline V gene data show CDR1 as MDHEN and CDR2 as SYDVKM. Trimming stripped 3 bases from V and 10 bases from J, with 10 bases between. The CDR3 loop reads CASSFSWREQFF. The CDR3 nucleotides are TGTGCCAGCAGTTTTTCTTGGCGGGAGCAGTTCTTC.

The V call is TRBV7-2, the J call TRBJ2-3; D uncertain. The CDR3 spans 14 residues. V was clipped by 4 bases and J by 5 bases, with 13 bases between them. The germline gives CDR1 SGHTA, CDR2 FQGNSA. The DNA for the CDR3 is TGTGCCAGCAGCTCACGACCGGCACAAGATACGCAGTATTTT. It translates to CASSSRPAQDTQYF.